This TCR beta chain originates from a study of blood T cell repertoires in COVID-19. Study in general: Samples taken during acute and convalescent COVID-19 were collected in the United States, Italy and Spain. PBMCs, B-cell-depleted T cells, or T cells provided the cDNA or gDNA that made up the material.

The assay was immunoSEQ multiplex PCR, and TCRdb's table has in-frame clones only and misses some. The sample lists 150,000 or so clones, under 90% occurring once. The receptor was derived from a human donor in a cohort sampled during active COVID-19. Specimen: peripheral blood.

The CDR3, as DNA: TGTGCCAGCACCCCGAGGACAGGGGGTTACGAGCAGTACTTC. Amino acid sequence: CASTPRTGGYEQYF. This sequence joins TRBV6-2 or TRBV6-3 and TRBJ2-7; 10 bases map to TRBD1. Germline CDR1 reads MNHEY; CDR2 reads SVGEGT. CDR3 length: 14 residues. Germline trimming cut 7 bases from V and 4 bases from J; bases unmatched to any gene: 7.